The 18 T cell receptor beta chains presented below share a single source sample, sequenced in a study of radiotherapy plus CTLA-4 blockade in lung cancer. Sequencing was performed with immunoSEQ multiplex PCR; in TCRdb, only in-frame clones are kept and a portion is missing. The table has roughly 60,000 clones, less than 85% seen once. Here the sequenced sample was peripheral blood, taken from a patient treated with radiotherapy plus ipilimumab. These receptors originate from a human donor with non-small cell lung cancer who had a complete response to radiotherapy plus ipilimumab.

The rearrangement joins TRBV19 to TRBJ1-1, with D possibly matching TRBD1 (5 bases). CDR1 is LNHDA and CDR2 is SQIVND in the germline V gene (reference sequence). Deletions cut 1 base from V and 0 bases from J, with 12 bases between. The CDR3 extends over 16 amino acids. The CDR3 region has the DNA TGTGCCAGTAGTATAGCCCAGGGAGGAGTGAACACTGAAGCTTTCTTT. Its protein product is CASSIAQGGVNTEAFF. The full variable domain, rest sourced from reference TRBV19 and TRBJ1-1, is DGGITQSPKYLFRKEGQNVTLSCEQNLNHDAMYWYRQDPGQGLRLIYYSQIVNDFQKGDIAEGYSVSREKKESFPLTVTSAQKNPTAFYLCASSIAQGGVNTEAFFGQGTRLTVV.

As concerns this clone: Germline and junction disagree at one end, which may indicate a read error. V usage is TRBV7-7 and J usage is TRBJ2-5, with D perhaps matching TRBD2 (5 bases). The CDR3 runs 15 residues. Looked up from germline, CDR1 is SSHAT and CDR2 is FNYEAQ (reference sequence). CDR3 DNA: TGTGCTAGCAGCTTCGGGGAACATCCGGGGGAGACCCAGTACTTC. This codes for CASSFGEHPGETQYF.

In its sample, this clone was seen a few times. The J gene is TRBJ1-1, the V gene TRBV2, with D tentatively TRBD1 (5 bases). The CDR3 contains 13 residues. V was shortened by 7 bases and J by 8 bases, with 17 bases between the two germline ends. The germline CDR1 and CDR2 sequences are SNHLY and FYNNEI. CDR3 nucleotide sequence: TGTGCCAGCACCTTGACCAGGGAATCCGAAGCTTTCTTT. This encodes CASTLTRESEAFF.

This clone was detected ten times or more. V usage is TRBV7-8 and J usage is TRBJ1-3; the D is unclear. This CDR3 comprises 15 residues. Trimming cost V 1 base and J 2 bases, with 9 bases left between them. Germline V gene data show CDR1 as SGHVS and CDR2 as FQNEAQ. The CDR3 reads CASSLGRGTGNTIYF. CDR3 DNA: TGTGCCAGCAGCTTAGGGCGGGGTACTGGAAACACCATATATTTT.

CDR3 sequence (DNA): TGTGCCAGCAGCTGGGACAACAACTACGAGCAGTACTTC. Translated: CASSWDNNYEQYF. The chain recombines TRBV5-6 with TRBJ2-7; D possibly corresponds to TRBD1 (6 bases). CDR1 and CDR2 from the germline V gene are SGHDT and YYEEEE. The CDR3 runs to 13 residues. Trimming removed 3 bases from V and 3 bases from J, with 10 bases in between.

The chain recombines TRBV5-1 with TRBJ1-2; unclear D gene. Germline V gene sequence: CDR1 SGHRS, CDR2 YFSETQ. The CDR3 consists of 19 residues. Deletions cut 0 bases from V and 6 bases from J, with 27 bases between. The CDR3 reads CASSLVVRGSRIWGNGYTF. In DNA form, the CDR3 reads TGCGCCAGCAGCTTGGTCGTCCGGGGAAGCCGAATCTGGGGAAATGGCTACACCTTC.

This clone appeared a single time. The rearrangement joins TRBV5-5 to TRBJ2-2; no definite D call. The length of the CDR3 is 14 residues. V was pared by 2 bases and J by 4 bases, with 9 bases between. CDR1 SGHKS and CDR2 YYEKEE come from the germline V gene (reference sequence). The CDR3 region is CASSFPTATGELFF. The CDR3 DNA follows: TGTGCCAGCAGCTTCCCTACCGCCACCGGGGAGCTGTTTTTT.

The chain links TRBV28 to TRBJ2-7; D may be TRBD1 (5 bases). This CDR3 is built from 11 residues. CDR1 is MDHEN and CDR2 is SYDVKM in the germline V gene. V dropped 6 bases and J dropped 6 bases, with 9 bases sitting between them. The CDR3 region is CASRRGSEQYF. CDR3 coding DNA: TGTGCCAGCAGAAGGGGTTCCGAGCAGTACTTC.

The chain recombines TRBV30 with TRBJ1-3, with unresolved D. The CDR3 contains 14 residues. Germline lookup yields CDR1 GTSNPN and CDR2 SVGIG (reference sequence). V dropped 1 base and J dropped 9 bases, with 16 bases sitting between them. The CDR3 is CAWSAIPIIGTIYF. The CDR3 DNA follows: TGTGCCTGGAGTGCCATACCAATCATCGGCACCATATATTTT.

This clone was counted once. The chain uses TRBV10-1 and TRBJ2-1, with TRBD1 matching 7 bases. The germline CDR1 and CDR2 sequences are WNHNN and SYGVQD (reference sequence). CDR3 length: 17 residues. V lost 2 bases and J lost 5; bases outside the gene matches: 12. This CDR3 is CASSETGAGLRDNEQFF. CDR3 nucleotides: TGCGCCAGCAGTGAGACAGGGGCCGGGTTAAGAGACAATGAGCAGTTCTTC.

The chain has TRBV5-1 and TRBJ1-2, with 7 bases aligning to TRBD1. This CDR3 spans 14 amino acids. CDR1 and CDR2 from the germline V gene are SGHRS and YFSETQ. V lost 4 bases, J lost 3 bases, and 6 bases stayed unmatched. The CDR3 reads CASSPSGTDYGYTF. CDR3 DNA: TGCGCCAGCAGCCCCAGTGGGACAGACTATGGCTACACCTTC.

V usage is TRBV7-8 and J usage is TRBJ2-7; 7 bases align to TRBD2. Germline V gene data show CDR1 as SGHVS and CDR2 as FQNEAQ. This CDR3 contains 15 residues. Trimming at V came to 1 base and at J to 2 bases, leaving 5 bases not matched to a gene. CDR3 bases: TGTGCCAGCAGCTTAGTGGCTAGCGGTACCTACGAGCAGTACTTC. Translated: CASSLVASGTYEQYF.

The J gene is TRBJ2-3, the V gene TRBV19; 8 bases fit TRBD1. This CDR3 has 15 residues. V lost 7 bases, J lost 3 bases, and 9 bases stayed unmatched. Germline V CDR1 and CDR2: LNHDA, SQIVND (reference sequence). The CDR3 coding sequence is TGTGCCAGTACCAAAAGGACAGGGATTACAGATACGCAGTATTTT. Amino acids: CASTKRTGITDTQYF.

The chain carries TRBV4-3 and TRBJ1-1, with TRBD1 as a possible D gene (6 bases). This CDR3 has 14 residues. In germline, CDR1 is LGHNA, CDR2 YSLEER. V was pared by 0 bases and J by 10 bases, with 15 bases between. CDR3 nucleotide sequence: TGCGCCAGCAGCCAAGATCGAAGCAGGGGTCGAGCTTTCTTT. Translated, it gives CASSQDRSRGRAFF.

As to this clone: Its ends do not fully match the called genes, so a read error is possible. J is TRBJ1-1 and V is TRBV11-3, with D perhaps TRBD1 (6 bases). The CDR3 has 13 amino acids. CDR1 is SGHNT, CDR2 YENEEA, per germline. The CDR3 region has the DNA TGTGCCAGCAGCCTAGACAGGTACACTGAAGCTTTCTTT. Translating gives CASSLDRYTEAFF.

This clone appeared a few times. The CDR3 DNA reads as TGTGCCAGCAGCATTGACAGGGGAGGCGATGGCTACACCTTC. It encodes CASSIDRGGDGYTF. The V call is TRBV21-1, the J call TRBJ1-2; no DNA check was done on the table's D call, TRBD1. TRBV21-1 has pseudogene status. This CDR3 is 14 amino acids long.

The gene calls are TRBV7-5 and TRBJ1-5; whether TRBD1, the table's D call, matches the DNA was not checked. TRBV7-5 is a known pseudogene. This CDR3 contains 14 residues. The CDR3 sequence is CARSQYRGRQPQHF. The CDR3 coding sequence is TGTGCCAGAAGCCAATACAGGGGGCGGCAGCCCCAGCATTTT.

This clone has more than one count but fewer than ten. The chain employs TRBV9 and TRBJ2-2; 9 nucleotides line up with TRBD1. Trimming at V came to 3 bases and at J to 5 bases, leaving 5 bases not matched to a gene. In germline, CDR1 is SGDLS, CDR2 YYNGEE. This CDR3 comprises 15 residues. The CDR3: CASSAGTGHTGELFF. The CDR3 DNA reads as TGTGCCAGCAGCGCCGGGACAGGGCATACCGGGGAGCTGTTTTTT.